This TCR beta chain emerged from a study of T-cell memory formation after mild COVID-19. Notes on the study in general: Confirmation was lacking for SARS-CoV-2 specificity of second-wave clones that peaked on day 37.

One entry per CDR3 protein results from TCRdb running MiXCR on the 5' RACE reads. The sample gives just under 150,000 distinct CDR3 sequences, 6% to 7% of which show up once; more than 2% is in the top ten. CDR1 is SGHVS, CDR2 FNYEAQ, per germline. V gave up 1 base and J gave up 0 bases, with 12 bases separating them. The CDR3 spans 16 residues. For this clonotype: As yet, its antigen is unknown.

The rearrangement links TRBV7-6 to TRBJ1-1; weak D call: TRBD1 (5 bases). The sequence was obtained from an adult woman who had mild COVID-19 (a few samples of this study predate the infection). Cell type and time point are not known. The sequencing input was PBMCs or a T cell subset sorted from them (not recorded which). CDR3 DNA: TGTGCCAGCAGCTTAGACGAGGGGTTTATGAACACTGAAGCTTTCTTT. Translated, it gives CASSLDEGFMNTEAFF.